A selection of T cell receptor beta chains follows, all from one sample in a study of blood T cell repertoires in COVID-19. The assay was immunoSEQ multiplex PCR, and TCRdb's table has in-frame clones only and misses some. The table lists 100,000 to 120,000 clones, more than 80% of them singletons, with around 8.5% in the top ten. Sequenced: peripheral blood. The receptors derive from a woman in her thirties or forties with acute or convalescent COVID-19. The CDR3 runs from the conserved cysteine through the conserved F or W. D genes are given only for firm matches. A clone size is listed for some rows: how often the clone was seen (once, few, many), or a class if it is expanded.

CAWSVSRVNTEAFF | TGTGCCTGGAGTGTTTCCAGGGTGAACACTGAAGCTTTCTTT | TRBV30 | - | - | TRBJ1-1
CASSLAPGQGAQGEQFF | TGTGCCAGCAGCTTAGCCCCAGGACAGGGGGCCCAGGGAGAGCAGTTCTTC | TRBV7-2 | TRBD1 | - | TRBJ2-1
CASSRASGGLETQYF | TGCGCCAGCAGTAGGGCTAGCGGGGGATTAGAGACCCAGTACTTC | TRBV5-1 | TRBD2 | - | TRBJ2-5
CASKGQGARNQPQHF | TGTGCCAGCAAAGGACAGGGTGCAAGAAATCAGCCCCAGCATTTT | TRBV2 | TRBD1 | - | TRBJ1-5
CASRASGGQFF | TGTGCCAGCAGGGCTAGCGGGGGGCAGTTCTTC | TRBV2 | TRBD2 | - | TRBJ2-1
CASSLLTSGGFPYEQYF | TGTGCCAGCAGCTTATTGACTAGCGGGGGGTTTCCGTACGAGCAGTACTTC | TRBV11-2 | TRBD2 | - | TRBJ2-7
CASSINRGRGSPLHF | TGTGCCAGCAGTATCAACAGGGGAAGAGGGTCACCCCTCCACTTT | TRBV2 | TRBD1 | - | TRBJ1-6
CASSQPGTGSYEQYF | TGCGCCAGCAGCCAACCCGGGACAGGCTCCTACGAGCAGTACTTC | TRBV4-1 | TRBD1 | - | TRBJ2-7
CASSISQGSRGYTF | TGTGCCAGTAGTATATCACAGGGAAGTCGGGGCTACACCTTC | TRBV19 | - | - | TRBJ1-2
CASRRDRGFSYEQYF | TGCGCCAGCCGCCGGGACAGGGGGTTCTCCTACGAGCAGTACTTC | TRBV5-1 | TRBD1 | - | TRBJ2-7
CASSVRGENEQFF | TGCGCCAGCAGCGTCAGGGGTGAGAATGAGCAGTTCTTC | TRBV5-1 | - | - | TRBJ2-1
CASSRTVNYGYTF | TGTGCCAGCAGCCGGACAGTGAACTATGGCTACACCTTC | TRBV3-1/TRBV3-2 | - | - | TRBJ1-2
CASSQLQGGSPLHF | TGTGCCAGCAGCCAGCTACAGGGTGGTTCACCCCTCCACTTT | TRBV9 | - | - | TRBJ1-6
CASSPGQGANEKLFF | TGTGCCAGTAGTCCAGGACAGGGGGCTAATGAAAAACTGTTTTTT | TRBV19 | TRBD1 | - | TRBJ1-4
CASSQNTVGQASEAFF | TGTGCCAGCAGCCAAAACACGGTAGGACAGGCTTCCGAAGCTTTCTTT | TRBV3-1/TRBV3-2 | TRBD1 | few | TRBJ1-1
CASSPSGGAQDTQYF | TGTGCCAGCAGCCCTAGCGGGGGGGCCCAAGATACGCAGTATTTT | TRBV3-1/TRBV3-2 | TRBD2 | - | TRBJ2-3
CATSWHINYGYTF | TGTGCCACCAGCTGGCACATAAACTATGGCTACACCTTC | TRBV24-1 | - | - | TRBJ1-2
CASSQGTSGGFYEQYF | TGCGCCAGCAGCCAGGGGACTAGCGGGGGATTCTACGAGCAGTACTTC | TRBV4-3 | TRBD2 | - | TRBJ2-7
CASTLLMGAGNTIYF | TGTGCCAGCACCTTACTCATGGGGGCAGGAAACACCATATATTTT | TRBV6-5 | - | - | TRBJ1-3
CASSFWGHCSPLHF | TGTGCCAGCAGCTTTTGGGGACATTGTTCACCCCTCCACTTT | TRBV12-1 | - | - | TRBJ1-6
CASSSEAVYNSPLHF | TGTGCCAGCAGCTCGGAGGCCGTTTATAATTCACCCCTCCACTTT | TRBV11-2 | - | once | TRBJ1-6
CASSLTHSSGNTIYF | TGTGCCAGCAGCCTCACTCATAGCTCTGGAAACACCATATATTTT | TRBV3-1/TRBV3-2 | - | - | TRBJ1-3
CASSSPGQTYEQYF | TGTGCCAGCAGTTCACCGGGACAGACCTACGAGCAGTACTTC | TRBV28 | TRBD1 | - | TRBJ2-7
CASISRDTYEQYF | TGTGCCAGCATATCGAGGGACACCTACGAGCAGTACTTC | TRBV6-5 | - | - | TRBJ2-7
CASSIDRVNTEAFF | TGTGCCAGTAGTATAGATCGGGTGAACACTGAAGCTTTCTTT | TRBV19 | - | - | TRBJ1-1
CASRTGESPLHF | TGTGCCAGCAGAACAGGGGAATCACCCCTCCACTTT | TRBV27 | TRBD1 | - | TRBJ1-6
CASSFRASSSYEQYF | TGTGCCAGCAGCTTCAGGGCGTCCTCTTCCTACGAGCAGTACTTC | TRBV7-2 | - | - | TRBJ2-7
CASSQDLQETNEQFF | TGTGCCAGCAGCCAAGATCTCCAGGAAACGAATGAGCAGTTCTTC | TRBV3-1/TRBV3-2 | - | - | TRBJ2-1
CSARQSRGAFF | TGCAGTGCTAGACAGTCCAGGGGAGCTTTCTTT | TRBV20-1 | - | - | TRBJ1-1
CASGSQGMNTEAFF | TGTGCTAGTGGCTCTCAGGGGATGAACACTGAAGCTTTCTTT | TRBV12-5 | - | - | TRBJ1-1
CASSPQAGVYEQYF | TGTGCCAGCAGTCCCCAAGCGGGGGTCTACGAGCAGTACTTC | TRBV5-4 | TRBD2 | - | TRBJ2-7
CASSSRLASRETQYF | TGTGCCAGCAGCTCTCGACTAGCATCCCGGGAGACCCAGTACTTC | TRBV7-2 | TRBD2 | - | TRBJ2-5
CASSVGPGYNSPLHF | TGTGCCAGCAGTGTAGGCCCGGGTTATAATTCACCCCTCCACTTT | TRBV2 | - | - | TRBJ1-6
CASSRDRARQELFF | TGTGCCAGCAGTCGGGACAGGGCGCGGCAAGAACTGTTTTTT | TRBV2 | TRBD1 | - | TRBJ1-4
CASSPSGVPYEQYF | TGTGCCAGCAGTCCCTCGGGAGTACCCTACGAGCAGTACTTC | TRBV6-6 | - | - | TRBJ2-7